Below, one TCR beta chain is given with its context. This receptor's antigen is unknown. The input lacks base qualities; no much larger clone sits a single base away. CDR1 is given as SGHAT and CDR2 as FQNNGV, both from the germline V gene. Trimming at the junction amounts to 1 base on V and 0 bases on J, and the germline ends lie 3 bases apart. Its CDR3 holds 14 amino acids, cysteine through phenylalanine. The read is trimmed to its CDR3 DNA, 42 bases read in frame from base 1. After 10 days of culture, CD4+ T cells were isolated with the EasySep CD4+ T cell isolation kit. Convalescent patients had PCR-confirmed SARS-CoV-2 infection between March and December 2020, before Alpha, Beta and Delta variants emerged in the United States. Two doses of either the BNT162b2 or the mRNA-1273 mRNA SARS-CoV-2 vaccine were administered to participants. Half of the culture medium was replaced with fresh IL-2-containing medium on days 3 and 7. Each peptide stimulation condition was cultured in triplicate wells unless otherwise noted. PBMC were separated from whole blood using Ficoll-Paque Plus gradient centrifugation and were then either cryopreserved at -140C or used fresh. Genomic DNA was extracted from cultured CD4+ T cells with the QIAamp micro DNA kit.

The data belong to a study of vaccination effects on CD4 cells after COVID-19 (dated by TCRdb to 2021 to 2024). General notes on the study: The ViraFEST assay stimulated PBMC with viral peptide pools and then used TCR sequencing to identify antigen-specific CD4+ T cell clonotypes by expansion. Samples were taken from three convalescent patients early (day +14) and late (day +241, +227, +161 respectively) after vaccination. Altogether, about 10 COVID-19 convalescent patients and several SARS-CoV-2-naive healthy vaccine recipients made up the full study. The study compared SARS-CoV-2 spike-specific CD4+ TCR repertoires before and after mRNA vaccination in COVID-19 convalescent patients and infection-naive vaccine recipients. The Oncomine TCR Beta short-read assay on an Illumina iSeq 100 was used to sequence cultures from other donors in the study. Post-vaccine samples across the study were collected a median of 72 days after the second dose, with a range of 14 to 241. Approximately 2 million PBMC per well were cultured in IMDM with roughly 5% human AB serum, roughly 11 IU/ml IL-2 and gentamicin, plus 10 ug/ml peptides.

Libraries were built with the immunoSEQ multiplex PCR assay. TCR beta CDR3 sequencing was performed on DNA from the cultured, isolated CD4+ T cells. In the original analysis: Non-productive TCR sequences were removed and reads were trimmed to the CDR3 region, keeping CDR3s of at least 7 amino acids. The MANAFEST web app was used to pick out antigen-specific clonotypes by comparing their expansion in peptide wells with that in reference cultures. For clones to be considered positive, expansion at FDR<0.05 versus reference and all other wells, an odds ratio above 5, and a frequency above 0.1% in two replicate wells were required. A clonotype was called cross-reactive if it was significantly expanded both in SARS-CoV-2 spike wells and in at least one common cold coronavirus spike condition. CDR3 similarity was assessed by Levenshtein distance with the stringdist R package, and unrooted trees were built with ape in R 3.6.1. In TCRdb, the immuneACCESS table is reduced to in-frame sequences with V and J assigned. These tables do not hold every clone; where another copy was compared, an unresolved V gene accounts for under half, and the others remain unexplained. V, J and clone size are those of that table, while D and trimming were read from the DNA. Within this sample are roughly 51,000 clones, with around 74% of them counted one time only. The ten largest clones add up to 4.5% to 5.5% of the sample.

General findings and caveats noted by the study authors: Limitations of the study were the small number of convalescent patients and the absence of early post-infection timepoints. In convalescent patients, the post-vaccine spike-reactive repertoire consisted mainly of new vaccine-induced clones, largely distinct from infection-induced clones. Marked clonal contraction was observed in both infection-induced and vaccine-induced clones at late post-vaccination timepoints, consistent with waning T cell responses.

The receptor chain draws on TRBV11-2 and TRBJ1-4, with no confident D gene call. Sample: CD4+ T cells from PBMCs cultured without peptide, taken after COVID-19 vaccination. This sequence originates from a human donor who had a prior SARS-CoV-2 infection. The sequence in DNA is TGTGCCAGCAGCTTAGCCGCAACTAATGAAAAACTGTTTTTT. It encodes CASSLAATNEKLFF.